The clone carrying this T cell receptor beta chain was counted a few times. Its antigen is unidentified. These data originate in a study of long-term antiretroviral therapy in people with HIV. Whole-study context: By about a decade, the earliest samples predate the 2015 immediate-ART recommendation.

Overall study findings and caveats: ART was followed by higher diversity that remained below transplant donor controls. Control repertoires displayed wider CDR3 length ranges than the HIV repertoires.

V was pared by 1 base and J by 2 bases, with 12 bases between. The CDR3 has 15 amino acids. The germline gives CDR1 MGHRA, CDR2 YSYEKL. Assay version v3.0 of immunoSEQ was used, and it was run at survey level. Sequencing had a target that covered roughly 40,000-55,000 T-cell genomes per sample. TCRdb's table, derived via immunoSEQ multiplex PCR, lists solely in-frame clones and lacks some. The table has roughly 14,000 clones, 75% to 85% seen once. The sequence was obtained from a man aged 35 to 55 with HIV. The chain links TRBV4-1 to TRBJ2-7, with TRBD2 as a possible D gene (5 bases). The material sequenced was unsorted PBMCs, taken 1.3 years before starting antiretroviral therapy. This chain's CDR3 is CASSQVSGAPYEQYF. The CDR3 DNA reads as TGCGCCAGCAGCCAAGTAAGCGGAGCCCCCTACGAGCAGTACTTC.